The rows below give T cell receptor beta chains drawn from one sample of a study of blood T cells in healthy people across ages. TCRdb analysed the 5' RACE reads with MiXCR anew, one entry per CDR3 protein. Of under 2,000,000 distinct CDR3 sequences in the sample, just under 50% were seen once. Sequenced: blood. Every receptor here comes from a woman aged 40 to 50 in good health. Each CDR3 is given with its conserved first and last residue. The order of the fields is CDR3 protein, CDR3 DNA, J gene, V gene, clone size, D gene. The D gene is left open where the match is weak. The size entry is marked missing in some rows and otherwise reads once, few, many or a size class.

CDR3aa: CASTTGSSVREQFF; CDR3nt: TGCGCCAGCACGACCGGGTCGTCCGTGCGGGAGCAGTTCTTC; j_gene: TRBJ2-1; v_gene: TRBV10-2; abundance: NA; d_gene: NA
CDR3aa: CASSPPSGGSNEQFF; CDR3nt: TGTGCCAGCAGCCCCCCTAGCGGGGGGTCCAATGAGCAGTTCTTC; j_gene: TRBJ2-1; v_gene: TRBV4-2; abundance: NA; d_gene: TRBD2
CDR3aa: CASSSPPGLETDTQYF; CDR3nt: TGTGCCAGCAGTTCGCCGCCGGGACTGGAGACAGATACGCAGTATTTT; j_gene: TRBJ2-3; v_gene: TRBV6-5; abundance: once; d_gene: NA
CDR3aa: CASSYSEAQGNIQYF; CDR3nt: TGTGCCAGCAGTTACTCGGAGGCCCAAGGGAACATTCAGTACTTC; j_gene: TRBJ2-4; v_gene: TRBV6-5; abundance: once; d_gene: NA
CDR3aa: CASSQGGTGFSYTF; CDR3nt: TGTGCCAGCAGCCAGGGGGGGACAGGGTTTTCCTACACCTTC; j_gene: TRBJ1-2; v_gene: TRBV28; abundance: NA; d_gene: TRBD1
CDR3aa: CASSTVGLSYGYTF; CDR3nt: TGTGCCAGCAGCACCGTCGGGTTAAGCTATGGCTACACCTTC; j_gene: TRBJ1-2; v_gene: TRBV7-2; abundance: NA; d_gene: NA
CDR3aa: CASSLTRDPGTYGYTF; CDR3nt: TGCGCCAGCAGCTTGACCCGGGACCCGGGGACCTATGGCTACACCTTC; j_gene: TRBJ1-2; v_gene: TRBV5-1; abundance: NA; d_gene: NA
CDR3aa: CASSLASLAPDTQYF; CDR3nt: TGTGCCAGCAGCTTAGCGAGCCTAGCGCCAGATACGCAGTATTTT; j_gene: TRBJ2-3; v_gene: TRBV7-2; abundance: NA; d_gene: NA
CDR3aa: CASSESDIYGYTF; CDR3nt: TGTGCCAGCAGTGAGTCAGACATCTATGGCTACACCTTC; j_gene: TRBJ1-2; v_gene: TRBV2; abundance: NA; d_gene: NA
CDR3aa: CASNSASGYNEQYF; CDR3nt: TGTGCCAGCAATTCGGCTAGCGGTTACAATGAGCAGTACTTC; j_gene: TRBJ2-7; v_gene: TRBV7-2; abundance: NA; d_gene: TRBD2
CDR3aa: CASSGQGSGFDEQYF; CDR3nt: TGTGCCAGCAGCGGACAGGGCAGCGGGTTCGACGAGCAGTACTTC; j_gene: TRBJ2-7; v_gene: TRBV11-2; abundance: few; d_gene: TRBD1
CDR3aa: CASSLDPASGYNEQFF; CDR3nt: TGCGCCAGCAGCTTGGATCCGGCATCGGGCTACAATGAGCAGTTCTTC; j_gene: TRBJ2-1; v_gene: TRBV5-1; abundance: NA; d_gene: NA
CDR3aa: CAPRGGVGNEQFF; CDR3nt: TGTGCCCCCCGGGGGGGAGTCGGCAATGAGCAGTTCTTC; j_gene: TRBJ2-1; v_gene: TRBV2; abundance: few; d_gene: TRBD2
CDR3aa: CATSDPPRGYNEQFF; CDR3nt: TGTGCCACCAGTGACCCTCCCCGGGGATACAATGAGCAGTTCTTC; j_gene: TRBJ2-1; v_gene: TRBV24-1; abundance: NA; d_gene: NA
CDR3aa: CASSRTPAEETQYF; CDR3nt: TGTGCCAGCAGCAGGACCCCCGCGGAAGAGACCCAGTACTTC; j_gene: TRBJ2-5; v_gene: TRBV14; abundance: NA; d_gene: NA
CDR3aa: CASSYGSLGNEQFF; CDR3nt: TGTGCCAGCAGTTACGGGAGTCTTGGGAATGAGCAGTTCTTC; j_gene: TRBJ2-1; v_gene: TRBV6-5; abundance: NA; d_gene: NA
CDR3aa: CASSHTGTGSPEQYF; CDR3nt: TGTGCCAGCAGCCACACGGGGACAGGGAGTCCTGAGCAGTACTTC; j_gene: TRBJ2-7; v_gene: TRBV5-6; abundance: NA; d_gene: TRBD1
CDR3aa: CASSLKVIGKETQYF; CDR3nt: TGTGCCAGCAGCTTGAAAGTGATTGGGAAAGAGACCCAGTACTTC; j_gene: TRBJ2-5; v_gene: TRBV5-4; abundance: once; d_gene: NA
CDR3aa: CASSLETSSLTDTQYF; CDR3nt: TGTGCCAGCAGCTTAGAAACTAGCTCCCTGACAGATACGCAGTATTTT; j_gene: TRBJ2-3; v_gene: TRBV7-2; abundance: NA; d_gene: NA
CDR3aa: CASSLALDLGETQYF; CDR3nt: TGTGCCAGCAGCTTGGCCCTGGACTTAGGAGAGACCCAGTACTTC; j_gene: TRBJ2-5; v_gene: TRBV7-9; abundance: NA; d_gene: NA
CDR3aa: CASSWRGGGLSTDTQYF; CDR3nt: TGTGCCAGCAGCTGGAGGGGCGGGGGCCTTAGCACAGATACGCAGTATTTT; j_gene: TRBJ2-3; v_gene: TRBV13; abundance: NA; d_gene: NA
CDR3aa: CASSQRQGEGYTDTQYF; CDR3nt: TGCGCCAGCAGCCAGAGACAGGGGGAGGGTTACACAGATACGCAGTATTTT; j_gene: TRBJ2-3; v_gene: TRBV4-3; abundance: NA; d_gene: TRBD1
CDR3aa: CASSQDVGGSTDTQYF; CDR3nt: TGTGCCAGCAGCCAAGATGTGGGGGGGAGCACAGATACGCAGTATTTT; j_gene: TRBJ2-3; v_gene: TRBV14; abundance: few; d_gene: TRBD2